This TCR beta chain is drawn from a study of OX40 agonist ivuxolimab in advanced cancers. The study, taken as a whole, reports: Researchers did not establish what antigens the expanded peripheral T cells target. At doses 0.1 to 3.0 mg/kg, CD4+ and CD8+ clones expanded. Researchers report that CD8+ T cells had, on average, more expanded clones than CD4+.

Any history of autoimmune disease or systemic immunosuppression disqualified patients. Data came from immunoSEQ multiplex PCR; TCRdb stores just in-frame clones and leaves some out. The sample records approximately 49,000 clones, less than 85% being singletons. A note on this clone: Its target is not known.

The CDR3 has 15 residues. Germline trimming cut 4 bases from V and 1 base from J; bases unmatched to any gene: 1. Germline V gives CDR1 LGHNA, CDR2 YSLEER. This TCR was recovered from an adult with an advanced solid tumor such as melanoma, head and neck, liver or kidney cancer. The specimen was CD4+ or CD8+ T cells sorted from blood, collected in a trial of the OX40 agonist ivuxolimab. The rearrangement joins TRBV4-3 to TRBJ2-3; 11 positions match TRBD2. CDR3 region: CASSPLAGGTDTQYF. In DNA form, the CDR3 reads TGCGCCAGCAGCCCACTAGCGGGGGGCACAGATACGCAGTATTTT.